This T cell receptor (beta chain) was sequenced in a study of shared clonotypes between healthy human individuals. Overall study findings and caveats: Among non-shared clonotypes, generation probabilities were lower than among those shared by all four donors.

The authors combined CD45RO+ cells with CCR7-negative CD45RA+ TemRA cells as CD8 memory. In the case of this clone: The target antigen is unknown.

The germline CDR1 and CDR2 sequences are SGHVS and FQNEAQ. This CDR3 is built from 15 residues. V lost 4 bases and J 0 bases, leaving 13 bases between the germline ends. The method was immunoSEQ multiplex PCR; TCRdb's version includes in-frame clones alone and lacks a portion of them. The sample carries around 100,000 clones, roughly 70% recorded once. Sequencing input: memory CD8+ T cells sorted from blood. Regarding subset: CD45RO+ cells pooled with CCR7-negative TemRA cells. This chain joins TRBV7-8 and TRBJ2-7; D possibly uses TRBD1 or TRBD2 (5 bases each). This sequence was found in a woman in her 30s in good health. The chain's CDR3 is CASSSTPGSSYEQYF. The CDR3 region has the DNA TGTGCCAGCAGCTCCACCCCAGGGAGCTCCTACGAGCAGTACTTC.